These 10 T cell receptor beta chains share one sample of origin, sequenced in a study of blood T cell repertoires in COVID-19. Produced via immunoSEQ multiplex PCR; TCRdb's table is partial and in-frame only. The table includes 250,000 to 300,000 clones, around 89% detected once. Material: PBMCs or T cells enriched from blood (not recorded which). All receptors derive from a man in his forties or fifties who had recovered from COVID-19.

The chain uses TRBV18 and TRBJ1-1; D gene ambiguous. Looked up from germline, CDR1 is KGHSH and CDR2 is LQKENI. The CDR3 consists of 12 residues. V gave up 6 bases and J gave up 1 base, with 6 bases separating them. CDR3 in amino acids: CASSLANTEAFF. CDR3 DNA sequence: TGTGCCAGCTCCCTGGCGAACACTGAAGCTTTCTTT.

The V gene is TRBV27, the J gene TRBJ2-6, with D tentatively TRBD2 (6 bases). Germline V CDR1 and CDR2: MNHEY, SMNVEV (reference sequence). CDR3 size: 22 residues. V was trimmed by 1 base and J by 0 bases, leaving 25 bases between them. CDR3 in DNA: TGTGCCAGCAGTTTATGGACGTCGTTGAGGAGCGGGCCCTCCTCTGGGGCCAACGTCCTGACTTTC. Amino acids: CASSLWTSLRSGPSSGANVLTF.

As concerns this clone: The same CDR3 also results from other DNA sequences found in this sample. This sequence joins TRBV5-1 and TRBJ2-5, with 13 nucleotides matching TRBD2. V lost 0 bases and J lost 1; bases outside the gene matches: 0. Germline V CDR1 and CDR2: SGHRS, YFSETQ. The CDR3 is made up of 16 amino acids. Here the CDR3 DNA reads TGCGCCAGCAGCTTGGGACTAGCGGGAGGCCAAGAGACCCAGTACTTC. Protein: CASSLGLAGGQETQYF. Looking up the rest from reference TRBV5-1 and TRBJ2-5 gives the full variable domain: KAGVTQTPRYLIKTRGQQVTLSCSPISGHRSVSWYQQTPGQGLQFLFEYFSETQRNKGNFPGRFSGRQFSNSRSEMNVSTLELGDSALYLCASSLGLAGGQETQYFGPGTRLLVL.

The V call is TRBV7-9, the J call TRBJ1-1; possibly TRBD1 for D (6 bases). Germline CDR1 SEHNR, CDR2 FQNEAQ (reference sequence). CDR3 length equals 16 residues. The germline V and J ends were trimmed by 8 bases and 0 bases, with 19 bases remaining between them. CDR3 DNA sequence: TGTGCCAGCCTTCGGTGGTCGGGACAAATGAACACTGAAGCTTTCTTT. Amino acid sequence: CASLRWSGQMNTEAFF.

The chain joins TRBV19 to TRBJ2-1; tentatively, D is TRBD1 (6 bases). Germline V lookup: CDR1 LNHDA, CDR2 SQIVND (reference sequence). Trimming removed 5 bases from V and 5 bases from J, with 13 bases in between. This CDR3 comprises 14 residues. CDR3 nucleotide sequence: TGTGCCAGTAGTCCGATGACAGGAAACAATGAGCAGTTCTTC. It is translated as CASSPMTGNNEQFF.

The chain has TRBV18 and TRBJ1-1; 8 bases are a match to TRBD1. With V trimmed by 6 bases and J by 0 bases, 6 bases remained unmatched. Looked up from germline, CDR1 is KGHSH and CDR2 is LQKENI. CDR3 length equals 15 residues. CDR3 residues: CASSYLTGVNTEAFF. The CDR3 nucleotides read TGTGCCAGCTCCTATTTGACAGGGGTGAACACTGAAGCTTTCTTT.

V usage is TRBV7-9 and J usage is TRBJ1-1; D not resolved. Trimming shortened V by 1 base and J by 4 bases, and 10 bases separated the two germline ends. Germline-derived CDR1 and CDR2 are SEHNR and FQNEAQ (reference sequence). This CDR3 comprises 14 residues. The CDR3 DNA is TGTGCCAGCAGCTTAGGCGGCAGAGGCACTGAAGCTTTCTTT. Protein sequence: CASSLGGRGTEAFF.

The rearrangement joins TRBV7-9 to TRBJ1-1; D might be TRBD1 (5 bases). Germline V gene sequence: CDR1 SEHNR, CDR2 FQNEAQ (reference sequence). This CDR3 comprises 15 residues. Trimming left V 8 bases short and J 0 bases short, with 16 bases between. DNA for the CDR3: TGTGCCAGCGGTGGGGCCCAAAGAATGAACACTGAAGCTTTCTTT. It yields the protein CASGGAQRMNTEAFF.

This CDR3 is CASSNEREGRYEQYF. For the CDR3, the DNA is TGCGCCAGCAGCAACGAACGGGAGGGCCGTTACGAGCAGTACTTC. The chain uses TRBV5-1 and TRBJ2-7, with 8 bases lining up with TRBD2. Germline CDR1 and CDR2: SGHRS and YFSETQ. With 4 bases clipped from V and 4 bases from J, the junction kept 10 bases outside the gene matches. The CDR3 has 15 residues.

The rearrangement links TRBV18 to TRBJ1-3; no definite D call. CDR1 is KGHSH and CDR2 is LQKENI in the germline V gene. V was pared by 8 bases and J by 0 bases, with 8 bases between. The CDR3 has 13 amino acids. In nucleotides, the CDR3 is TGTGCCAGCGCACTCAGCTCTGGAAACACCATATATTTT. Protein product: CASALSSGNTIYF.